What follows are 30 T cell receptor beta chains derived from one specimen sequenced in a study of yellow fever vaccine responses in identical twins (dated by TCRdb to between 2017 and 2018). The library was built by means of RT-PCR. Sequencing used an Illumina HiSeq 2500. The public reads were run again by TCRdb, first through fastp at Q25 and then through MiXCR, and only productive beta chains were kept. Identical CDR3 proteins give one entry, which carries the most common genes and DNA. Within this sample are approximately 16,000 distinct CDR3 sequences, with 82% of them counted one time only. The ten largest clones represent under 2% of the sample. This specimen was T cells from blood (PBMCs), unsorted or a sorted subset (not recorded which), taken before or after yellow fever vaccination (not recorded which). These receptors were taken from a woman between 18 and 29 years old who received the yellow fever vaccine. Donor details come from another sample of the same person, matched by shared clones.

CDR3 in DNA: TGTGCCAGCAGCCAAGCTCTGGGCGAGCAGTACTTC. This gives the protein CASSQALGEQYF. The chain joins TRBV3-1 to TRBJ2-7; no clear D. CDR3 length: 12 amino acids. V dropped 1 base and J dropped 6 bases, with 7 bases sitting between them. Germline V gene sequence: CDR1 LGHDT, CDR2 YNNKEL (reference sequence).

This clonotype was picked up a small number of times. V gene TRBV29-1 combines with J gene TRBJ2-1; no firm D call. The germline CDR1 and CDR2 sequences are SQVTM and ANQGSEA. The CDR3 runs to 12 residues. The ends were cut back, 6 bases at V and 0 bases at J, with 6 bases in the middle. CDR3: CSVLSSYNEQFF. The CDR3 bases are TGCAGCGTCCTGAGCTCCTACAATGAGCAGTTCTTC.

As DNA, the CDR3 is TGCGCCAGCAGCCAAGCTGGCACGGACTATGGCTACACCTTC. Protein product: CASSQAGTDYGYTF. This chain connects TRBV4-1 to TRBJ1-2; the D is unclear. Trimming removed 1 base at V and 3 bases at J, with 9 bases between. Germline assignment: CDR1 MGHRA and CDR2 YSYEKL. This CDR3 is built from 14 residues.

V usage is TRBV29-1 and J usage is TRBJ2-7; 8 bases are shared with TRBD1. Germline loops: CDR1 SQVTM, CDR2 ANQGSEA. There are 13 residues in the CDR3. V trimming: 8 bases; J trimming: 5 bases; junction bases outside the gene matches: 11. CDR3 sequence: CSFQGAIEDEQYF. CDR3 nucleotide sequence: TGCAGCTTCCAGGGGGCTATCGAGGACGAGCAGTACTTC.

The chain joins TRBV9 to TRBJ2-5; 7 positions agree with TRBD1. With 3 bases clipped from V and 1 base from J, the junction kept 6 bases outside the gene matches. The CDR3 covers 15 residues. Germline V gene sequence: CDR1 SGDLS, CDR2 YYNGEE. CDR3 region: CASSEQGVAQETQYF. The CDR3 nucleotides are TGTGCCAGCAGCGAGCAGGGGGTGGCCCAAGAGACCCAGTACTTC.

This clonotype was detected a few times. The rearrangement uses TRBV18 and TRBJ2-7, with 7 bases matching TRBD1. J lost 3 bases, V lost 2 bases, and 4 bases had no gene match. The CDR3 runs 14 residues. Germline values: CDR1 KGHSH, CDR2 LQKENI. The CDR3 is CASSPTGVNYEQYF. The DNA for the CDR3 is TGTGCCAGCTCACCAACAGGGGTCAACTACGAGCAGTACTTC.

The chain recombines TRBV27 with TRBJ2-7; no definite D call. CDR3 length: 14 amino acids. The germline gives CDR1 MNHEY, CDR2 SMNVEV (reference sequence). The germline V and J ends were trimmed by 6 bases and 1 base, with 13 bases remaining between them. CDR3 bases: TGTGCCAGCAGCCACTTCGTCGGGTCCTACGAGCAGTACTTC. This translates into CASSHFVGSYEQYF.

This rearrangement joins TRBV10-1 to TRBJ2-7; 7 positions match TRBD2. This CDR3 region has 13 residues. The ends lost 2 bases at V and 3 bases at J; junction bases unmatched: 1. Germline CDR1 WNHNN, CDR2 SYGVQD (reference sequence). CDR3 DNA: TGCGCCAGCAGTGAGAGCGGGATCTACGAGCAGTACTTC. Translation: CASSESGIYEQYF.

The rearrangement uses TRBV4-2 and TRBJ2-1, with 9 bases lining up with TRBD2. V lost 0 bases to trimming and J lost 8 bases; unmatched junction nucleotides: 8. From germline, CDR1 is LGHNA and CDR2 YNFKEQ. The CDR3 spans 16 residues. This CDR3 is CASSQDKAGGFYEQFF. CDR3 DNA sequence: TGTGCCAGCAGCCAAGATAAGGCGGGGGGGTTCTATGAGCAGTTCTTC.

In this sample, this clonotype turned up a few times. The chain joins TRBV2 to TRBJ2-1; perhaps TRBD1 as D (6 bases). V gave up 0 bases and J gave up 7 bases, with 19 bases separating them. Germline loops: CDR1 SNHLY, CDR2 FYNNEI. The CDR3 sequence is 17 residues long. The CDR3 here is CASSEALTGFIRNEQFF. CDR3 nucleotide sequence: TGTGCCAGCAGTGAAGCGCTGACAGGATTTATACGAAATGAGCAGTTCTTC.

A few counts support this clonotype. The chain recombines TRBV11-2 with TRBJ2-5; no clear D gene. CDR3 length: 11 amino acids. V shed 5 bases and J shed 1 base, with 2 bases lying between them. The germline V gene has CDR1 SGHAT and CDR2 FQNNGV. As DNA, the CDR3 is TGTGCCAGCAGCATCCAAGAGACCCAGTACTTC. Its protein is CASSIQETQYF.

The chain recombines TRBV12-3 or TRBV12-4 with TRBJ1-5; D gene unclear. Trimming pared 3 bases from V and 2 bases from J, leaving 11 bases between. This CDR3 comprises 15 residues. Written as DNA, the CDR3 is TGTGCCAGCAGTTTGAGGGTGAGTGGCAATCAGCCCCAGCATTTT. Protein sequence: CASSLRVSGNQPQHF.

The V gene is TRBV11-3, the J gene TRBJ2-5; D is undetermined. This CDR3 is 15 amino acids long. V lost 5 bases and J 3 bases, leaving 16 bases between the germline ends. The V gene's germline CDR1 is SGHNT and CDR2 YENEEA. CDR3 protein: CASSLSTVTKETQYF. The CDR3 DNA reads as TGTGCCAGCAGCCTGTCTACAGTTACGAAAGAGACCCAGTACTTC.

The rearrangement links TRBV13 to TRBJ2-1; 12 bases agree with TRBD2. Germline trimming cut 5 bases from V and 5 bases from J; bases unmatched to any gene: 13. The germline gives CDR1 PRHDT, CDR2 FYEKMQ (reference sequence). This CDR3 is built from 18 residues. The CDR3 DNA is TGTGCCAGCAGCCTGAGTGGGACTAGCGGGTGGATCGACAATGAGCAGTTCTTC. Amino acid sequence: CASSLSGTSGWIDNEQFF. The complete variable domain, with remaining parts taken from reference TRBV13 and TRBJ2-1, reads AAGVIQSPRHLIKEKRETATLKCYPIPRHDTVYWYQQGPGQDPQFLISFYEKMQSDKGSIPDRFSAQQFSDYHSELNMSSLELGDSALYFCASSLSGTSGWIDNEQFFGPGTRLTVL.

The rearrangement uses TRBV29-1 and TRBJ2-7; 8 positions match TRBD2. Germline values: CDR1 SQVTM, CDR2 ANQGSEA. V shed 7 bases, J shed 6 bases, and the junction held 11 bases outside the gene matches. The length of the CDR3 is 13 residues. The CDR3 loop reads CSAEAGRGPEQYF. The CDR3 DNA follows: TGCAGCGCTGAGGCCGGGAGGGGCCCCGAGCAGTACTTC.

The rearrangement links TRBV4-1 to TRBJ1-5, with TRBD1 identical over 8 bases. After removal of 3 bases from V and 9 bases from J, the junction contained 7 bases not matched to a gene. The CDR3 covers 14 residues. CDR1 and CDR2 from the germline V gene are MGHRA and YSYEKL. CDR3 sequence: CASSHAQGVGPQHF. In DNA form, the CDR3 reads TGCGCCAGCAGCCACGCACAGGGGGTAGGGCCCCAGCATTTT.

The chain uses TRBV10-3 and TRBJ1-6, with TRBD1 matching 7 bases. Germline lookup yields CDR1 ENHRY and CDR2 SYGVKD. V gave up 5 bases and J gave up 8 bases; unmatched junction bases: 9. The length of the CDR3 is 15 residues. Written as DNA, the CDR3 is TGTGCCATCAGTAGAACAGGGGTTAGTGATTCACCCCTCCACTTT. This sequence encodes CAISRTGVSDSPLHF.

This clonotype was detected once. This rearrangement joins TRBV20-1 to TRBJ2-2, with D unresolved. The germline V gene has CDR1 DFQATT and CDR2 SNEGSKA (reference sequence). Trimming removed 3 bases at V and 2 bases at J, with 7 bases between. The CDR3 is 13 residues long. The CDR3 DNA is TGCAGTGCTAGGGTTTTTAACACCGGGGAGCTGTTTTTT. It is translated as CSARVFNTGELFF.

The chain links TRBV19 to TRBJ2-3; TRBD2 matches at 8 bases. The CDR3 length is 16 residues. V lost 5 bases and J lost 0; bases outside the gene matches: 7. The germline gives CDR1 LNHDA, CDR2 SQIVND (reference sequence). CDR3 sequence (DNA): TGTGCCAGTAGTGCCCAACTAGCGGCTAGCACAGATACGCAGTATTTT. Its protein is CASSAQLAASTDTQYF.

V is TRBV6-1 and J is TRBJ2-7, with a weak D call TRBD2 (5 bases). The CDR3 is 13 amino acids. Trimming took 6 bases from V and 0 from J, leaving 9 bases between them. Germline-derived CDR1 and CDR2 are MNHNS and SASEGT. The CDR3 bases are TGTGCCAGCAGCGTTCGGGGCTCCTACGAGCAGTACTTC. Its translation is CASSVRGSYEQYF.

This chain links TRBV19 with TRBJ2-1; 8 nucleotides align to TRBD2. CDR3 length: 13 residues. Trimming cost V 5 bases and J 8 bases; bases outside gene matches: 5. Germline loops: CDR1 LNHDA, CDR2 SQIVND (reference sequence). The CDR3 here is CASSGLALHEQFF. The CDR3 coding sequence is TGTGCCAGTAGTGGACTAGCCCTCCATGAGCAGTTCTTC.

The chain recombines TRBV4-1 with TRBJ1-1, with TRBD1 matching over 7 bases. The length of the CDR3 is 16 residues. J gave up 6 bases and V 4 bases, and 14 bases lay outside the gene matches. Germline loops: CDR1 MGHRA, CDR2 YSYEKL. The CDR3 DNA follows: TGCGCCAGCAGCCCCGAGGACAGGATGGCCGCGCCTGAAGCTTTCTTT. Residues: CASSPEDRMAAPEAFF.

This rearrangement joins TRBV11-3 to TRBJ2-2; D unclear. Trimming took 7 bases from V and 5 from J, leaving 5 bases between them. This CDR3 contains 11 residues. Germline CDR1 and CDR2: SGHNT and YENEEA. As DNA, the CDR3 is TGTGCCAGCACCCCAACCGGGGAGCTGTTTTTT. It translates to CASTPTGELFF.

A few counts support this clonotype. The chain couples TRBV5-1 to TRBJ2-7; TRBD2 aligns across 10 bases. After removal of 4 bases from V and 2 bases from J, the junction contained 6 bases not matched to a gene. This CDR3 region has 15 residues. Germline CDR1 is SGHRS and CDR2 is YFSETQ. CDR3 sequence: CASSGGTSDAYEQYF. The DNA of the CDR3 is TGCGCCAGCAGCGGCGGGACTAGCGACGCCTACGAGCAGTACTTC.

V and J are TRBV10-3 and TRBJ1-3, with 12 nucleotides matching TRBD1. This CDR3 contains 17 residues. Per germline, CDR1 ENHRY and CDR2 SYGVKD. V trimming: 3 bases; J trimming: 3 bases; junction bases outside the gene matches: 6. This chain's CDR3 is CAISDPGQGARGNTIYF. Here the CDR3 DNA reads TGTGCCATCAGTGACCCGGGACAGGGGGCTCGTGGAAACACCATATATTTT.

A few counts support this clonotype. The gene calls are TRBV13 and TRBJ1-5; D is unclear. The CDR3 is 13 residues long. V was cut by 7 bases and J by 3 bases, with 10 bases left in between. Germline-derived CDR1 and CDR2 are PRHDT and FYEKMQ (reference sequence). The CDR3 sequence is CASILQPNQPQHF. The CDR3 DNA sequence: TGTGCCAGCATACTACAGCCCAATCAGCCCCAGCATTTT.

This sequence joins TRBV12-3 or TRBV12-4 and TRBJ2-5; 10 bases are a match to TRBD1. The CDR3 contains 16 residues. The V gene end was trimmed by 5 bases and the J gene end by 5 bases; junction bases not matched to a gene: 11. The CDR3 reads CASSQEGQGYGETQYF. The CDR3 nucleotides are TGTGCCAGCAGTCAAGAGGGACAGGGGTACGGGGAGACCCAGTACTTC.

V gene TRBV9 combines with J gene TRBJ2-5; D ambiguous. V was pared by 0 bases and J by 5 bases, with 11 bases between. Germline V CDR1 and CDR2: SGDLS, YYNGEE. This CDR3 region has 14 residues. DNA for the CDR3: TGTGCCAGCAGCGTAGACCTAGTGGTTGAGACCCAGTACTTC. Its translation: CASSVDLVVETQYF.

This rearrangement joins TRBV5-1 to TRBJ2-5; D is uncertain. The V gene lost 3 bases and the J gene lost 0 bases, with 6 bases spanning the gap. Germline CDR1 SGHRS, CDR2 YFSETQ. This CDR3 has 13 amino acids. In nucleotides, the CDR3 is TGCGCCAGCAGCTCGGCAGACCAAGAGACCCAGTACTTC. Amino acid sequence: CASSSADQETQYF.

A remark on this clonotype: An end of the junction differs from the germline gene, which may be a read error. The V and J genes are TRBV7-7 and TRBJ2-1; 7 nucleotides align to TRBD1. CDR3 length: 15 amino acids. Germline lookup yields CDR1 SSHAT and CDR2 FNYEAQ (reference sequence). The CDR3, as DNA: TGTGCTAGCAGCAAAGGGACAGTCTCCTACAATGAGCAGTTCTTC. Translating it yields CASSKGTVSYNEQFF. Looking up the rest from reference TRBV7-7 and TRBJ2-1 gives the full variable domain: GAGVSQSPRYKVTKRGQDVTLRCDPISSHATLYWYQQALGQGPEFLTYFNYEAQPDKSGLPSDRFSAERPEGSISTLTIQRTEQRDSAMYRCASSKGTVSYNEQFFGPGTRLTVL.